This T cell receptor (beta chain) was retrieved from a study of blood T cells in healthy people across ages. Study-level information: When template switching was applied, about one barcoded beta molecule was captured per two T cells.

The CDR3 totals 18 residues. CDR1 is SGHTA and CDR2 is FQGNSA in the germline V gene. V lost 5 bases, J lost 1 base, and 12 bases stayed unmatched. A second about 6 to 12 cycle PCR used barcoded and J-beta primers. Each cDNA molecule, via a template-switch adaptor with 12 random nucleotides, was tagged. TCRdb ran MiXCR on the 5' RACE reads and lists one entry per CDR3 protein. The sample includes about 1.8 million distinct CDR3 sequences, roughly 50% of them seen just once. The specimen was blood. The TCR originated in a woman in her 40s in good health. This chain joins TRBV7-2 and TRBJ2-1, with 9 bases identical to TRBD1. The CDR3 DNA follows: TGTGCCAGCAGCCGGAGACCTACAGGGGGCAGGTCCTACAATGAGCAGTTCTTC. Amino acid sequence: CASSRRPTGGRSYNEQFF.